Listed below are T cell receptor beta chains from one sample, sequenced in a study of cytomegalovirus exposure and HLA in healthy donors. Sequenced by immunoSEQ multiplex PCR; TCRdb stores in-frame clones only, minus some. This sample yields some 220,000 clones, of which around 80% are seen a single time; roughly 2.5% belongs to the top ten. Sample: PBMCs. These receptors were collected from a woman aged 60-75 years in good health and CMV-seropositive. CDR3s include the opening cysteine and the closing phenylalanine or tryptophan. The D gene is left open where the match is weak. A row's size may be missing; if present it is once, few, many or a size class.

D	size	length	V	J	CDR3	DNA
TRBD2	-	16	TRBV30	TRBJ2-3	CACTPGTTLGTDTQYF	TGTGCCTGTACCCCCGGGACTACTCTAGGCACAGATACGCAGTATTTT
TRBD1	-	15	TRBV4-1	TRBJ2-7	CASSPQTGGLNEQYF	TGCGCCAGCAGCCCCCAGACAGGGGGCTTGAACGAGCAGTACTTC
-	-	14	TRBV6-1	TRBJ2-1	CASGVGREYNEQFF	TGTGCCAGCGGTGTTGGGCGGGAATACAATGAGCAGTTCTTC
-	-	14	TRBV2	TRBJ1-1	CASSGQVMNTEAFF	TGTGCCAGCAGTGGACAAGTCATGAACACTGAAGCTTTCTTT
TRBD1	few	16	TRBV18	TRBJ1-6	CASSLLQGAVNSPLHF	TGTGCCAGCTCACTCCTGCAGGGGGCCGTTAATTCACCCCTCCACTTT
-	-	14	TRBV5-1	TRBJ2-5	CASSFQRAQETQYF	TGCGCCAGCAGCTTTCAGCGGGCACAAGAGACCCAGTACTTC
TRBD2	few	16	TRBV2	TRBJ2-1	CASRRSSGRAWNEQFF	TGTGCCAGCAGAAGATCTAGCGGGAGGGCGTGGAATGAGCAGTTCTTC
TRBD1	-	16	TRBV7-2	TRBJ1-6	CASSPVGTGGRSPLHF	TGTGCCAGCAGCCCCGTCGGAACAGGGGGGAGGTCACCCCTCCACTTT
-	-	14	TRBV9	TRBJ1-2	CASSVGGNNYGYTF	TGTGCCAGCAGCGTAGGCGGGAATAACTATGGCTACACCTTC
-	-	16	TRBV7-6	TRBJ2-5	CASSLGLGTQQETQYF	TGTGCCAGCAGCTTAGGTCTGGGGACACAACAAGAGACCCAGTACTTC
TRBD1	-	15	TRBV6-5	TRBJ1-5	CASRRTGANSQPQHF	TGTGCCAGCAGACGAACAGGGGCTAACAGCCAGCCCCAGCATTTT
-	-	14	TRBV18	TRBJ1-6	CASSGPLGNSPLHF	TGTGCCAGCTCAGGGCCTCTGGGTAATTCACCCCTCCACTTT
-	-	12	TRBV30	TRBJ1-2	CAWKSNNYGYTF	TGTGCCTGGAAATCTAATAACTATGGCTACACCTTC
-	once	14	TRBV7-9	TRBJ1-5	CASSLQTGGQPQHF	TGTGCCAGCAGCTTACAGACAGGTGGGCAGCCCCAGCATTTT
-	once	13	TRBV14	TRBJ2-7	CASSFSLNSEQYF	TGTGCCAGCAGCTTTTCTCTAAACTCCGAGCAGTACTTC
TRBD2	-	14	TRBV6-1	TRBJ2-1	CASSEAPASGEQFF	TGTGCCAGCAGTGAAGCGCCGGCTAGCGGTGAGCAGTTCTTC
TRBD1	-	15	TRBV6-5	TRBJ2-3	CASSYSDRFTDTQYF	TGTGCCAGCAGTTACTCGGACAGGTTCACAGATACGCAGTATTTT
TRBD1	few	14	TRBV6-4	TRBJ1-2	CASREGADGYGYTF	TGTGCCAGCAGAGAGGGGGCCGACGGCTATGGCTACACCTTC
TRBD2	-	14	TRBV5-1	TRBJ2-7	CASSTSASSYEQYF	TGCGCCAGCAGCACTAGCGCGAGCTCCTACGAGCAGTACTTC
-	-	13	TRBV6-1	TRBJ2-2	CASKLAPTGELFF	TGTGCCAGCAAACTAGCACCCACCGGGGAGCTGTTTTTT
TRBD1	few	14	TRBV19	TRBJ2-5	CASSPGQGTETQYF	TGTGCCAGTAGTCCGGGACAGGGTACAGAGACCCAGTACTTC
-	-	13	TRBV18	TRBJ1-1	CASSPTDNTEAFF	TGTGCCAGCTCACCGACAGATAACACTGAAGCTTTCTTT
TRBD1	-	15	TRBV11-2	TRBJ1-3	CASSLDRVTGNTIYF	TGTGCCAGCAGCCTGGACAGGGTCACTGGAAACACCATATATTTT
TRBD1	-	14	TRBV29-1	TRBJ2-1	CSVRRDRAGNEQFF	TGCAGCGTCCGCCGGGACAGGGCCGGGAATGAGCAGTTCTTC
-	-	13	TRBV10-3	TRBJ1-1	CAIMTGTNTEAFF	TGTGCCATCATGACAGGAACGAACACTGAAGCTTTCTTT
-	-	13	TRBV29-1	TRBJ1-2	CSVEDSSNYGYTF	TGCAGCGTTGAAGATAGTTCTAACTATGGCTACACCTTC
TRBD1	-	17	TRBV7-2	TRBJ1-1	CASSLYGTGGADTEAFF	TGTGCCAGCAGCTTATACGGGACAGGGGGCGCGGACACTGAAGCTTTCTTT
-	-	14	TRBV30	TRBJ2-1	CAWSVQLRNNEQFF	TGTGCCTGGAGTGTGCAGTTAAGAAACAATGAGCAGTTCTTC
TRBD2	few	19	TRBV7-8	TRBJ2-2	CASSFTPGLAGVNTGELFF	TGTGCCAGCAGCTTCACACCGGGACTAGCGGGGGTCAACACCGGGGAGCTGTTTTTT
-	-	13	TRBV7-9	TRBJ1-2	CASSPRDNYGYTF	TGTGCCAGCAGCCCGAGGGATAACTATGGCTACACCTTC
-	-	14	TRBV7-2	TRBJ1-1	CASSLSWQGTEAFF	TGTGCCAGCAGCTTAAGTTGGCAGGGCACTGAAGCTTTCTTT
-	-	16	TRBV5-1	TRBJ2-7	CASSPGWDGSSYEQYF	TGCGCCAGCAGCCCCGGGTGGGACGGGAGCTCCTACGAGCAGTACTTC
-	-	13	TRBV7-3	TRBJ2-7	CASSYRVGGEQYF	TGTGCCAGCAGCTACAGGGTAGGGGGCGAGCAGTACTTC
TRBD1	few	14	TRBV5-1	TRBJ2-7	CASSGGQGYYEQYF	TGCGCCAGCAGCGGGGGACAGGGTTACTACGAGCAGTACTTC
TRBD2	-	14	TRBV9	TRBJ2-5	CASSDTTGGETQYF	TGTGCCAGCAGCGACACCACCGGGGGGGAGACCCAGTACTTC
TRBD1	-	13	TRBV19	TRBJ2-3	CASNITTGEGKYF	TGTGCCAGTAATATAACGACAGGGGAAGGGAAGTATTTT
TRBD2	-	16	TRBV10-3	TRBJ2-5	CAISERAGGSQETQYF	TGTGCCATCAGTGAAAGAGCGGGGGGAAGTCAAGAGACCCAGTACTTC
-	-	13	TRBV7-2	TRBJ2-2	CASSLGEAGELFF	TGTGCCAGCAGCTTAGGAGAGGCCGGGGAGCTGTTTTTT
-	-	14	TRBV5-4	TRBJ1-2	CASSLAGIFYGYTF	TGTGCCAGCAGCTTGGCCGGGATTTTCTATGGCTACACCTTC
TRBD1	few	14	TRBV30	TRBJ1-5	CAWWTGNGNQPQHF	TGTGCCTGGTGGACAGGGAATGGCAATCAGCCCCAGCATTTT
-	-	13	TRBV7-2	TRBJ1-1	CASSLDSYTEAFF	TGTGCCAGCAGCCTCGACAGTTACACTGAAGCTTTCTTT
-	-	14	TRBV30	TRBJ1-5	CAWTFRGKEQPQHF	TGTGCCTGGACTTTCAGAGGGAAGGAGCAGCCCCAGCATTTT
TRBD2	-	19	TRBV11-2	TRBJ2-1	CASSSAGLAGGRSYNEQFF	TGTGCCAGCAGCTCGGCGGGACTAGCGGGAGGGCGGTCCTACAATGAGCAGTTCTTC
-	-	13	TRBV2	TRBJ1-1	CASSEAARDGAFF	TGTGCCAGCAGTGAAGCCGCACGGGATGGGGCTTTCTTT
-	-	14	TRBV6-5	TRBJ2-7	CASNKQGVSYEQYF	TGTGCCAGCAATAAACAGGGAGTGTCCTACGAGCAGTACTTC
TRBD1	-	16	TRBV28	TRBJ2-7	CASRVPPGQGASEQYF	TGTGCCAGCAGAGTACCGCCGGGACAGGGTGCCTCCGAGCAGTACTTC
TRBD1	-	16	TRBV5-4	TRBJ2-1	CASSFGQGAPYNEQFF	TGTGCCAGCAGCTTTGGACAGGGAGCACCCTACAATGAGCAGTTCTTC
TRBD1	few	15	TRBV7-7	TRBJ2-1	CASSLPGQAHNEQFF	TGTGCCAGCAGCTTGCCGGGACAGGCACACAATGAGCAGTTCTTC
-	-	14	TRBV6-6	TRBJ2-1	CASSYSPPGDEQFF	TGTGCCAGCAGTTACTCTCCCCCGGGGGATGAGCAGTTCTTC
TRBD2	-	15	TRBV10-3	TRBJ2-7	CAISEGTSGVYEQYF	TGTGCCATCAGTGAAGGTACTAGCGGAGTCTACGAGCAGTACTTC
-	-	14	TRBV19	TRBJ1-4	CACTTRTTNEKLFF	TGTGCCTGTACCACACGCACAACTAATGAAAAACTGTTTTTT
TRBD1	-	14	TRBV6-4	TRBJ2-7	CASLDRTPASEQYF	TGTGCCAGCTTGGACAGGACCCCTGCCTCCGAGCAGTACTTC
-	-	15	TRBV7-9	TRBJ2-5	CASSLRGSSQETQYF	TGTGCCAGCAGCTTACGAGGCAGTTCCCAAGAGACCCAGTACTTC
-	-	17	TRBV7-6	TRBJ2-1	CASSPEGIRGTYNEQFF	TGTGCCAGCAGCCCAGAAGGTATCCGGGGAACCTACAATGAGCAGTTCTTC
-	-	16	TRBV9	TRBJ1-3	CASSVGGRTSGNTIYF	TGTGCCAGCAGCGTAGGGGGCAGAACCTCTGGAAACACCATATATTTT